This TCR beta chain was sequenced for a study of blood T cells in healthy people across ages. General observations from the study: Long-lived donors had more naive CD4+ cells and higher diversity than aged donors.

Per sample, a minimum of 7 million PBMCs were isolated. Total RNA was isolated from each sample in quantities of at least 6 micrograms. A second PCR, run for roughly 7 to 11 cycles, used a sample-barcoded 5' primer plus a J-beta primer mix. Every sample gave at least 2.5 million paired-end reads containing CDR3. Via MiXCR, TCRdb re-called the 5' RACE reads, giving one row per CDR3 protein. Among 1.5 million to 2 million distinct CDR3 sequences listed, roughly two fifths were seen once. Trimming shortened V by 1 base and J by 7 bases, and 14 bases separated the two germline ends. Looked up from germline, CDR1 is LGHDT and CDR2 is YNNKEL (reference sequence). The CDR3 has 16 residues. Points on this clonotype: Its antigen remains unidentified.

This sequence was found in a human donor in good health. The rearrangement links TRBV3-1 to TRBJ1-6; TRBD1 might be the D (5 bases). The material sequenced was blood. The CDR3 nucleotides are TGTGCCAGCAGCCAAGGACAGCTCTGGGGAAATTCACCCCTCCACTTT. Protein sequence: CASSQGQLWGNSPLHF.